This T cell receptor (beta chain) was captured in a study of cytomegalovirus exposure and HLA in healthy donors. General observations from the study: Reported findings show TCR beta sequences accurately forecast HLA-A and HLA-B alleles in most subjects. A few V segments could not be told apart, such as TRBV6-2 and TRBV6-3, and were left out. Analyzed later, most CMV-associated TCR beta chains appeared HLA-restricted.

Looked up from germline, CDR1 is MNHEY and CDR2 is SMNVEV (reference sequence). This CDR3 spans 15 amino acids. The V gene lost 4 bases and the J gene lost 4 bases, with 14 bases spanning the gap. The primer mix had 60 Vbeta and 13 Jbeta primers. Sequencing was performed with immunoSEQ multiplex PCR; in TCRdb, only in-frame clones are kept and a portion is missing. The sample includes under 95,000 clones, more than 70% of them seen just once. Comments on this clone: Its antigen is unknown.

The chain uses TRBV27 and TRBJ1-5, with a possible D match to TRBD1 (6 bases). Specimen: PBMCs. This receptor was identified in a man aged 35 to 55 in good health and CMV-seronegative. CDR3 region: CASSSPDSPNQPQHF. Here the CDR3 DNA reads TGTGCCAGCAGTTCCCCGGACAGCCCAAATCAGCCCCAGCATTTT.